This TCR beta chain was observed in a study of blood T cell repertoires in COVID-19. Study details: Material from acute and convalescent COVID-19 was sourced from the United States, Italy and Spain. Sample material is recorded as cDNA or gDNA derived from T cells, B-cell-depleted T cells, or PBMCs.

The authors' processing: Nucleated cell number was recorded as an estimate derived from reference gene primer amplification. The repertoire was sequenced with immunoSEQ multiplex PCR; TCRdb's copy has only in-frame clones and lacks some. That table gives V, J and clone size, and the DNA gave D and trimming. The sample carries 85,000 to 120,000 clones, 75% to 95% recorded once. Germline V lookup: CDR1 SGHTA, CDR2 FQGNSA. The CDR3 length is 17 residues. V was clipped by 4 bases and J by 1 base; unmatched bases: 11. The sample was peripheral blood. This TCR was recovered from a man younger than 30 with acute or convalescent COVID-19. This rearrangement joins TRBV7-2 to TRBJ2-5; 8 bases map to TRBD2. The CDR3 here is CASSSLRTSLPQETQYF. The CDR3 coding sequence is TGTGCCAGCAGCTCCCTCAGGACTAGCCTACCCCAAGAGACCCAGTACTTC.